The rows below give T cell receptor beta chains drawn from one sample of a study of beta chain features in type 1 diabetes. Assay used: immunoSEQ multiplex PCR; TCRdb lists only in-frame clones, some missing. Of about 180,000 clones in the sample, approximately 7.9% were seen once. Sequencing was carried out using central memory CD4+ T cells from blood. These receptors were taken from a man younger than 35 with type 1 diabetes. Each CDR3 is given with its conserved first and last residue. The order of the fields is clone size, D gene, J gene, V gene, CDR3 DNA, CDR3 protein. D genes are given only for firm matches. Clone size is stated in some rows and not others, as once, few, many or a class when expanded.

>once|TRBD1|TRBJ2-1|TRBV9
TGTGCCAGCAGCCACAGAGACAGGGGAACGTGGGTCTTC
CASSHRDRGTWVF
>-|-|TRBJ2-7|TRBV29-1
TGCAGCGTTGTGGGTGGGGGGGGCCTCTACGAGCAGTACTTC
CSVVGGGGLYEQYF
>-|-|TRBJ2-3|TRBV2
TGTTCCAATAGGGAGACCCGCACAGATACGCAGTATTTT
CSNRETRTDTQYF
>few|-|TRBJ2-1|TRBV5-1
TGCGCCAGCAGCGTCACAACAGGTCGTTCCTACAATGAGCAGTTCTTC
CASSVTTGRSYNEQFF
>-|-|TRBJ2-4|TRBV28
TGTGCCAGCAGTTTGCCGGGAGTGGCCAAAAACATTCAGTACTTC
CASSLPGVAKNIQYF
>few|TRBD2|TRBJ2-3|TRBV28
TGTGCCAGCAGTGGGACTACAACTTTCACAGATACGCAGTATTTT
CASSGTTTFTDTQYF
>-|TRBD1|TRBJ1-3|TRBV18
TGTGCCAGCTCACCGGACAGGGGGCTAGACACCATATATTTT
CASSPDRGLDTIYF
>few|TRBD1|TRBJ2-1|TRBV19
TGTGCCAGTAGTATGTTTTGGGGACAGGGGACGCGCGAGCAGTTCTTC
CASSMFWGQGTREQFF
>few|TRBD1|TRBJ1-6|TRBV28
TGTGCCAGCACCCTGGGACAGGGCTTATCACCCCTCCACTTT
CASTLGQGLSPLHF
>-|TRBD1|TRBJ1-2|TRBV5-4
TGTGCCAGCAGCCCCACAGGGGCGCATGGCTACACCTTC
CASSPTGAHGYTF
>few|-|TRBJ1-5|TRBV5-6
TGTGCCAGCAGCGCCGGGATCCTACATCAGCCCCAGCATTTT
CASSAGILHQPQHF